This record covers a single T cell receptor beta chain. The data belong to a study of shared clonotypes between healthy human individuals. Unsorted samples drew genomic DNA from some 82 million PBMCs. A deep-level run was used for the assay. DNA input for the unsorted PBMC replicate PCRs was around 300 ng, 25,000 to 30,000 T cell genomes. Data came from immunoSEQ multiplex PCR; TCRdb stores just in-frame clones and leaves some out. The table has roughly 500,000 clones, around 74% seen once. The CDR3 extends over 15 amino acids. The V and J ends lost 0 bases and 6 bases respectively, with 12 bases between them. The V gene's germline CDR1 is SGDLS and CDR2 YYNGEE.

This sequence originates from a woman aged 40 to 50 in good health. Some clones in this sample may be carry-over from other donors' samples. The rearrangement uses TRBV9 and TRBJ2-2, with D perhaps being TRBD1 or TRBD2 (5 bases each). Material: PBMCs. The CDR3 loop reads CASSVDPGTPGELFF. The CDR3 coding sequence is TGTGCCAGCAGCGTAGACCCAGGGACCCCCGGGGAGCTGTTTTTT.